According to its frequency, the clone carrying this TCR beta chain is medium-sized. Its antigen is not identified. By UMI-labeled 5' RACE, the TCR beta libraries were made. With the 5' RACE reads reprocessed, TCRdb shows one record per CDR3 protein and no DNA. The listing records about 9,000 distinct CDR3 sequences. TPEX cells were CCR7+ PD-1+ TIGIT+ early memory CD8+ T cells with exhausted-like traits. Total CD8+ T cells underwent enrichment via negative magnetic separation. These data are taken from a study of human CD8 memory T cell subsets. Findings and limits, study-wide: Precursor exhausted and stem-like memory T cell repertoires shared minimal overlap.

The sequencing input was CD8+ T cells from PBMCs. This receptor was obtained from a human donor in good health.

The CDR3 sequence is CASSARTGGPEQYF. The chain couples TRBV4-1 to TRBJ2-7; TCRdb reports TRBD1, a call that lacks DNA to check it against. Germline V CDR1 and CDR2: MGHRA, YSYEKL. The CDR3 has 14 amino acids.